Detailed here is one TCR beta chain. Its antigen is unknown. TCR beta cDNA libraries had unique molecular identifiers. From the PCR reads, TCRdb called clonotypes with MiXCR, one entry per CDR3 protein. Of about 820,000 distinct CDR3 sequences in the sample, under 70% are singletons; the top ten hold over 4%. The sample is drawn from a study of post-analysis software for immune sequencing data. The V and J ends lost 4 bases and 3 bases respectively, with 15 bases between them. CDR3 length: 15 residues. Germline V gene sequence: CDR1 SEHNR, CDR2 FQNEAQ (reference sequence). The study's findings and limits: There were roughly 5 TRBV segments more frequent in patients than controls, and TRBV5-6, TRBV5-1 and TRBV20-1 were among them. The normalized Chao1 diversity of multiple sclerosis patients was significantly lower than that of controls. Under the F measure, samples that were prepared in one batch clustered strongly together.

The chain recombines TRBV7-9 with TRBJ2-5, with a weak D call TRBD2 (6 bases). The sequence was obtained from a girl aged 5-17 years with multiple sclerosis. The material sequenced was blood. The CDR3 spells CASSYPGAGEETQYF. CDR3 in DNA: TGTGCCAGCAGCTACCCGGGAGCAGGAGAAGAGACCCAGTACTTC.